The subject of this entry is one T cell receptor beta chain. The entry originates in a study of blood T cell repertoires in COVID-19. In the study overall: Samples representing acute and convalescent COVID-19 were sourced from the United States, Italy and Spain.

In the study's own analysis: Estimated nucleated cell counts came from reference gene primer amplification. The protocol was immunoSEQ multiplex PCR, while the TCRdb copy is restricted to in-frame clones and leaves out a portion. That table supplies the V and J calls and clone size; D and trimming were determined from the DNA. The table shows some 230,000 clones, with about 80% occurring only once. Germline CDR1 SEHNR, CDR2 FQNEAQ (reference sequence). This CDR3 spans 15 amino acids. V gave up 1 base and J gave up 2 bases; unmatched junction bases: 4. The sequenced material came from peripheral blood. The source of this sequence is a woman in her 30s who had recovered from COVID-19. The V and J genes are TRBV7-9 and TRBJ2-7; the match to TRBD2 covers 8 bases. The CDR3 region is CASSLGPGLAYEQYF. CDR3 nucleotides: TGTGCCAGCAGCTTAGGGCCGGGACTAGCCTACGAGCAGTACTTC.